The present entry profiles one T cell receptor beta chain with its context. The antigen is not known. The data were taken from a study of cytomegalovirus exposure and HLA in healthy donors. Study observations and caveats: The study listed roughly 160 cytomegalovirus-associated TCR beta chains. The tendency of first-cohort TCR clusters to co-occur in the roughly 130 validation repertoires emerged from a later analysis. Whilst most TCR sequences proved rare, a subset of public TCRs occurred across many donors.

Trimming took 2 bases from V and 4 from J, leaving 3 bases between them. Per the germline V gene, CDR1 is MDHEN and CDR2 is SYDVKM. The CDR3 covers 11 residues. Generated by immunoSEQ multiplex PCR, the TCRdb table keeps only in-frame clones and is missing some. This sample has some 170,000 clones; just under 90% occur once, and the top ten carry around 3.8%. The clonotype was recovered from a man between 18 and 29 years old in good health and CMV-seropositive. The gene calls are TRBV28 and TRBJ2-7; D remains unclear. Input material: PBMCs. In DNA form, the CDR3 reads TGTGCCAGCAGTTTACGTTACGAGCAGTACTTC. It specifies CASSLRYEQYF.